The text below deals with one T cell receptor beta chain. Its target is unknown. A read error may be the cause here, since a much bigger clone is one base away. With V trimmed by 8 bases and J by 2 bases, 19 bases remained unmatched. The CDR3 contains 18 residues. Germline-derived CDR1 and CDR2 are SGHAT and FQDESV (reference sequence). The data were obtained in a study of Graves' ophthalmopathy and Graves' hyperthyroidism. Overall study context: Before any treatment, peripheral blood was taken at the initial diagnosis.

Findings of the study overall: A 13-signature model separated ophthalmopathy from stable hyperthyroidism, approximately 87% sensitivity, roughly 81% specificity.

Donors with ophthalmopathy: moderate-to-severe activity, CAS ≥3, NOSPECS ≥4, duration under 3 months. Transcripts of RNA were the source for amplifying TCR beta CDR3 regions. First-round RT-PCR employed HTBI primers, with a second-round multiplex PCR after it. TCRdb independently ran MiXCR on the multiplex PCR reads; one entry per CDR3 protein. The repertoire consists of more than 550,000 distinct CDR3 sequences, with about 41% occurring once and the leading ten covering around 3.3%. This rearrangement joins TRBV11-1 to TRBJ2-5; 8 nucleotides line up with TRBD1. Specimen: peripheral blood. This TCR was recovered from an adult man with Graves' ophthalmopathy. The CDR3 loop reads CASHTGQSDRGWQETQYF. Written as DNA, the CDR3 is TGTGCCAGCCATACCGGCCAATCAGACAGGGGATGGCAAGAGACCCAGTACTTC.